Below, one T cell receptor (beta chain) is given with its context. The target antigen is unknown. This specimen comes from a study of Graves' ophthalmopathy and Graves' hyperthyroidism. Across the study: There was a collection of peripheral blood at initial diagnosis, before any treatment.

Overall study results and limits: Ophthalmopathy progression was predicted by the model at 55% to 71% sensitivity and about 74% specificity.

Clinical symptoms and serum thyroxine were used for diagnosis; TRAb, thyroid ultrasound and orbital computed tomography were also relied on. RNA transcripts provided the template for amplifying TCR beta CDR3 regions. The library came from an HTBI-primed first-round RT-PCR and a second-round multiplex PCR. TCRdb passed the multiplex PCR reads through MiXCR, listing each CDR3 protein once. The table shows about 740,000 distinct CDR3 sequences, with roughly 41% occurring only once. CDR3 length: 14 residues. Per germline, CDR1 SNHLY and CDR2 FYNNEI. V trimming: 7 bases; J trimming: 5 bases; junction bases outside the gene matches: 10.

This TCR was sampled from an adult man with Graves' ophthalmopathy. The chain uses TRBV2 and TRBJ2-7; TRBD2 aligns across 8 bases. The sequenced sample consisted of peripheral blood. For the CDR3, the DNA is TGTGCCAGCACCACCTCTAGCGGGTATGACGAGCAGTACTTC. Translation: CASTTSSGYDEQYF.